One sample yielded the 5 T cell receptor beta chains listed below, sequenced in a study of glioma-infiltrating T cells after dendritic cell vaccination. Using immunoSEQ multiplex PCR, the repertoire was profiled, and TCRdb retains in-frame clones only, with some absent. The sample lists roughly 100,000 clones; 70% to 90% were seen once. The sample was blood, taken before dendritic cell vaccination. Every receptor here comes from a human donor with glioblastoma.

V usage is TRBV19 and J usage is TRBJ1-2; tentative D call: TRBD1 (6 bases). CDR1 is LNHDA, CDR2 SQIVND, per germline (reference sequence). The CDR3 is 16 residues long. Deletions cut 4 bases from V and 4 bases from J, with 19 bases between. The CDR3 DNA follows: TGTGCCAGTAGTAGCCCCCCCCCAGGGGCGGGCTATGGCTACACCTTC. This codes for CASSSPPPGAGYGYTF.

The V and J genes are TRBV5-1 and TRBJ2-7, with TRBD1 identical over 7 bases. Germline CDR1 and CDR2: SGHRS and YFSETQ. V was clipped by 4 bases and J by 0 bases; unmatched bases: 4. The CDR3 contains 14 residues. The CDR3 region has the DNA TGCGCCAGCAGCACGGGACAGAACTCCTACGAGCAGTACTTC. Amino acids: CASSTGQNSYEQYF.

V is TRBV2 and J is TRBJ2-6; D uncertain. This CDR3 is 14 amino acids long. The germline V gene encodes CDR1 SNHLY and CDR2 FYNNEI. V lost 2 bases, J lost 4 bases, and 6 bases lay in between. The CDR3 DNA reads TGTGCCAGCAGTGAATGGGCAGGGGCCAACGTCCTGACTTTC. Translated, it gives CASSEWAGANVLTF.

The chain carries TRBV5-1 and TRBJ2-1, with D possibly matching TRBD1 (6 bases). The germline CDR1 and CDR2 sequences are SGHRS and YFSETQ. The CDR3 totals 14 residues. The ends were cut back, 1 base at V and 9 bases at J, with 14 bases in the middle. The CDR3 DNA follows: TGCGCCAGCAGCTTGAACCCAGGGGCCGGTGAGCAGTTCTTC. Translating gives CASSLNPGAGEQFF.

This rearrangement joins TRBV4-1 to TRBJ2-3, with TRBD2 as a possible D gene (6 bases). Trimming removed 4 bases from V and 1 base from J, with 18 bases in between. The CDR3 runs to 17 residues. CDR1 and CDR2 (germline): MGHRA, YSYEKL. The CDR3 bases are TGCGCCAGCAGCCTTAAAGGGCGGCGGGAAGGCACAGATACGCAGTATTTT. It codes for CASSLKGRREGTDTQYF.